This entry features one TCR beta chain sequence. The antigen is not known. The data are from a study of T cell responses to AZD1222 COVID-19 vaccine. Whole-study findings and limits: Of the AZD1222 recipients, only six were seropositive at baseline. The donor group comprised mostly white British people and more females; the analysis possibly underestimated clonal diversity. The study sampled repertoires only after the peak T cell response.

In germline, CDR1 is SGHRS, CDR2 YFSETQ. The CDR3 totals 15 residues. Trimming cost V 0 bases and J 10 bases; bases outside gene matches: 10. Here immunoSEQ multiplex PCR was the method, and the copy in TCRdb shows in-frame clones only, minus some. Seen here are 95,000 to 100,000 clones, 87% observed once, and the top ten hold about 15%. The sample consisted of peripheral blood, taken on day 0 of AZD1222 vaccination. The chain has TRBV5-1 and TRBJ2-1; TRBD2 aligns across 7 bases. This sequence originates from an adult in good health. The CDR3 spells CASSLESGAVLEQFF. CDR3 in DNA: TGCGCCAGCAGCTTGGAAAGCGGGGCGGTACTGGAGCAGTTCTTC.